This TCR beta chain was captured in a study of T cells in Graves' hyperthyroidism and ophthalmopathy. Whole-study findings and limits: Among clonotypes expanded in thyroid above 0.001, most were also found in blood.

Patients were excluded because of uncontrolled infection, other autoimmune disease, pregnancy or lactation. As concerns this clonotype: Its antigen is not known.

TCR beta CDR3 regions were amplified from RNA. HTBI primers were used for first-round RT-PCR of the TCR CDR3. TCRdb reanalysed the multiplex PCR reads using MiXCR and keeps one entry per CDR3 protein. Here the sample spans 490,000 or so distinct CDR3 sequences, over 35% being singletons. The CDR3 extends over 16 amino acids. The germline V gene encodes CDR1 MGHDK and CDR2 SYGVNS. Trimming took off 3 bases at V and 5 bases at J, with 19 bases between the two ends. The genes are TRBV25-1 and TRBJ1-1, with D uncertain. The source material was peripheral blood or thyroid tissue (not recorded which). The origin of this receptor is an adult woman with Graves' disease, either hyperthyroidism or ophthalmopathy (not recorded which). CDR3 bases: TGTGCCAGCAGTGATTTCGGAGCCCGGAGGCTGACTGAAGCTTTCTTT. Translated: CASSDFGARRLTEAFF.